The clone carrying this T cell receptor beta chain was seen repeatedly, ten times or more. The antigen remains unidentified. Researchers prepared the TCRbeta library using unique molecular identifiers, the study reports. TCRdb processed the PCR reads anew with MiXCR; each CDR3 protein has one entry. The table shows roughly 300,000 distinct CDR3 sequences, with 11% occurring only once. These data originate in a study of T-cell reconstitution after alpha-beta-depleted transplantation in children. The study's findings and limits: TCRbeta diversity was high at day 60 in some patients (a result of surviving recipient T cells and thymic progenitors). The origin of alpha-beta T cells about two months after transplant was reportedly several hundred expanded graft clones. The authors attributed T-cell counts and diversity one year after transplant mostly to newly produced T cells.

The specimen comprised peripheral blood, sampled 180 days after TCRalphabeta/CD19-depleted stem cell transplant. This clonotype originated in a male patient aged 2 to 9 who had a stem cell transplant for chronic granulomatous disease, so the T cells may come from the graft donor.

CDR3 region: CASLPGQSNTEAFF. CDR3 nucleotide sequence: TGTGCCAGCTTACCGGGACAGTCGAACACTGAAGCTTTCTTT. The gene calls are TRBV18 and TRBJ1-1; TRBD1 aligns across 7 bases. CDR3 length: 14 residues. Trimming took 7 bases from V and 1 from J; bases not matched to a gene: 6. Per the germline V gene, CDR1 is KGHSH and CDR2 is LQKENI.